These T cell receptor beta chains were read from a single sample in a study of shared clonotypes between healthy human individuals. Assay used: immunoSEQ multiplex PCR; TCRdb lists only in-frame clones, some missing. The data hold 2 million to 2.5 million clones, with 92% observed a single time. The sequenced material came from naive CD4+ T cells from PBMCs. The receptors stem from a man aged 18-30 years in good health. Some clones in this sample may be carry-over from other donors' samples. The CDR3 runs from the conserved cysteine through the conserved F or W. The order of the fields is clone size, J gene, D gene, V gene, CDR3 protein, CDR3 DNA. D genes are given only for firm matches. Clone size is not always given. Where it is, it says once, few, many or a class for expanded clones.

>-|TRBJ1-5|-|TRBV18
CASSPTQGVQPQHF
TGTGCCAGCTCACCGACACAAGGGGTCCAGCCCCAGCATTTT
>-|TRBJ2-7|TRBD1|TRBV7-2
CASSLSGTGGKWEQYF
TGTGCCAGCAGTCTCTCCGGGACAGGGGGGAAATGGGAGCAGTACTTC
>-|TRBJ2-7|-|TRBV7-6
CASSPSEPVQYEQYF
TGTGCCAGCAGCCCAAGTGAGCCCGTCCAGTACGAGCAGTACTTC
>once|TRBJ2-1|-|TRBV5-1
CATSEGRSSYNEQFF
TGCGCCACCAGCGAGGGGCGATCTTCCTACAATGAGCAGTTCTTC
>-|TRBJ2-3|-|TRBV6-1
CASRKATGDTQYF
TGTGCCAGCAGGAAGGCAACAGGGGATACGCAGTATTTT
>-|TRBJ2-7|-|TRBV6-5
CASSWTYNYEQYF
TGTGCCAGCAGCTGGACCTACAACTACGAGCAGTACTTC
>once|TRBJ1-1|-|TRBV18
CASSPFGVSRSNAEAFF
TGTGCCAGCTCACCATTCGGTGTCTCCAGATCGAACGCTGAAGCTTTCTTT
>few|TRBJ1-2|-|TRBV28
CASSLRQTVLHTF
TGTGCCAGCAGTTTACGACAGACGGTTTTACACACCTTC
>once|TRBJ2-2|TRBD1|TRBV7-3
CASSLGPGTGTWLAGELFF
TGTGCCAGCAGCTTGGGTCCCGGGACAGGGACGTGGTTGGCCGGGGAGCTGTTTTTT
>few|TRBJ1-5|-|TRBV2
CASGVNQPQHF
TGTGCCAGCGGGGTTAATCAGCCCCAGCATTTT
>-|TRBJ1-1|-|TRBV9
CASSRSAMTLNTEAFF
TGTGCCAGCAGCCGAAGCGCTATGACCTTGAACACTGAAGCTTTCTTT
>-|TRBJ2-5|TRBD1|TRBV30
CAWSETGARETQYF
TGTGCCTGGAGTGAGACAGGGGCGAGGGAGACCCAGTACTTC
>-|TRBJ2-5|-|TRBV6-1
CASCGQAVIVGWETQYF
TGTGCCAGCTGTGGGCAGGCGGTTATCGTGGGGTGGGAGACCCAGTACTTC
>-|TRBJ2-5|-|TRBV4-1
CASSAGVLETQYF
TGCGCCAGCAGTGCAGGGGTCTTAGAGACCCAGTACTTC
>-|TRBJ2-1|TRBD2|TRBV19
CASSGTAFSGSNNEQFF
TGTGCCAGTAGTGGTACCGCCTTTAGCGGGAGCAACAATGAGCAGTTCTTC
>once|TRBJ2-1|-|TRBV7-8
CASISAWGRGFGNEQFF
TGTGCCAGCATTTCGGCCTGGGGGAGGGGGTTCGGCAATGAGCAGTTCTTC
>-|TRBJ2-3|-|TRBV5-1
CASSVGGGTDTQYF
TGCGCCAGCAGCGTAGGCGGGGGCACAGATACGCAGTATTTT
>-|TRBJ1-3|-|TRBV5-4
CASSLDGSLSGNTIYF
TGTGCCAGCAGCTTGGATGGCAGCCTCTCTGGAAACACCATATATTTT
>-|TRBJ2-1|TRBD2|TRBV4-3
CASSPRLAGAYNEQFF
TGCGCCAGCAGCCCCCGGCTAGCGGGAGCCTACAATGAGCAGTTCTTC
>once|TRBJ1-2|-|TRBV28
CASSFRRGYTF
TGTGCCAGCAGTTTTCGGAGAGGCTACACCTTC
>-|TRBJ1-2|TRBD1|TRBV28
CASSSSGTGYGYTF
TGTGCCAGCAGTTCCTCCGGGACAGGCTATGGCTACACCTTC
>-|TRBJ2-1|-|TRBV7-8
CASSPTAKSYNEQFF
TGTGCCAGCAGCCCGACAGCGAAATCCTACAATGAGCAGTTCTTC
>-|TRBJ1-1|-|TRBV29-1
CSVEDYTPNTEAFF
TGCAGCGTTGAAGATTATACACCGAACACTGAAGCTTTCTTT
>-|TRBJ2-3|-|TRBV29-1
CSVERTDTDTQYF
TGCAGCGTTGAAAGGACCGACACAGATACGCAGTATTTT
>-|TRBJ2-5|TRBD1|TRBV6-5
CASTRQGVQETQYF
TGTGCCAGCACCCGACAGGGGGTTCAGGAGACCCAGTACTTC
>-|TRBJ1-1|-|TRBV29-1
CSVQGTMNTEAFF
TGCAGCGTTCAGGGGACTATGAACACTGAAGCTTTCTTT
>-|TRBJ2-7|TRBD1|TRBV6-1
CATGRLTGEHEQYF
TGTGCCACCGGAAGGTTGACAGGGGAACACGAGCAGTACTTC
>-|TRBJ2-5|-|TRBV2
CASRQSGETQYF
TGTGCCAGCAGACAGTCCGGAGAGACCCAGTACTTC
>-|TRBJ2-5|TRBD2|TRBV7-9
CASSFLLAGQETQYF
TGTGCCAGCAGCTTTCTTCTAGCGGGCCAAGAGACCCAGTACTTC
>-|TRBJ1-5|-|TRBV21-1
CASSIRDRRNQPQHF
TGTGCCAGCAGCATCCGGGACAGGAGGAATCAGCCCCAGCATTTT
>once|TRBJ1-6|-|TRBV27
CASSSRPPGAGPHSPLHF
TGTGCCAGCAGTTCCCGGCCACCGGGGGCTGGACCTCATTCACCCCTCCACTTT
>-|TRBJ2-7|-|TRBV5-1
CASSLAPNYEQYF
TGCGCCAGCAGCTTGGCCCCGAATTACGAGCAGTACTTC
>-|TRBJ2-7|-|TRBV11-1
CASSQGGKSYEQYF
TGTGCCAGCAGTCAGGGGGGGAAAAGTTACGAGCAGTACTTC
>-|TRBJ2-1|-|TRBV2
CASSGVRTPLGEQFF
TGTGCCAGCAGTGGGGTGCGGACTCCCTTAGGTGAGCAGTTCTTC
>-|TRBJ1-4|TRBD1|TRBV28
CASSLRDRDREKKLFF
TGTGCCAGCAGCCTGAGGGACCGGGACAGAGAGAAAAAACTGTTTTTT